A single sample is the source of the 11 T cell receptor beta chains below, sequenced in a study of blood T cell repertoires in COVID-19. TCRdb keeps only in-frame clones here, not all; method: immunoSEQ multiplex PCR. This table has tens of thousands of clones, about 85% appearing once. Sequencing was done on a sample of peripheral blood. These receptors were taken from a human donor in a cohort sampled during active COVID-19.

V and J are TRBV5-4 and TRBJ2-2, with D unclear. Trimming cost V 4 bases and J 4 bases, with 14 bases left between them. There are 15 residues in the CDR3. The V gene's germline CDR1 is SGHNT and CDR2 YYREEE (reference sequence). CDR3 sequence (DNA): TGTGCCAGCAGCCCCCGGGTCGACCTCACCGGGGAGCTGTTTTTT. This gives the protein CASSPRVDLTGELFF.

A few counts support this clone. The V and J genes are TRBV5-1 and TRBJ2-4; no reliable D call. CDR3 length: 14 amino acids. The germline V gene encodes CDR1 SGHRS and CDR2 YFSETQ. V was pared by 0 bases and J by 7 bases, with 11 bases between. The CDR3 DNA sequence: TGCGCCAGCAGCTTGGGCCTAGACCCGAACATTCAGTACTTC. Its protein product is CASSLGLDPNIQYF.

This clone was observed a handful of times. V usage is TRBV3-1 (or the pseudogene TRBV3-2) and J usage is TRBJ1-2; TRBD1 might be the D (6 bases). CDR1 is LGHDT, CDR2 YNNKEL, per germline (reference sequence). This CDR3 is built from 14 residues. Trimming took 4 bases from V and 7 from J, leaving 16 bases between them. The CDR3 DNA sequence: TGTGCCAGCAGCCCCAACAGGGTATGGGCTGGCTACACCTTC. Amino acids: CASSPNRVWAGYTF.

This clone was seen once. The DNA for the CDR3 is TGTGCCAGCAGTACAGATGTCTCTGGGGCCAACGTCCTGACTTTC. The encoded protein is CASSTDVSGANVLTF. The chain is built from TRBV28 and TRBJ2-6, with no clear D. Germline CDR1 is MDHEN and CDR2 is SYDVKM. Trimming removed 5 bases at V and 0 bases at J, with 8 bases between. The CDR3 extends over 15 amino acids.

The rearrangement uses TRBV15 and TRBJ2-3, with 9 bases fitting TRBD1. Germline CDR1 reads LNHNV; CDR2 reads YYDKDF (reference sequence). The trim removed 5 bases at V and 3 bases at J, leaving 6 bases unmatched. The CDR3 has 15 amino acids. CDR3 region: CATSPRQGGTDTQYF. The CDR3 region has the DNA TGTGCCACCAGCCCTCGACAGGGGGGGACAGATACGCAGTATTTT.

The chain links TRBV28 to TRBJ2-7; 7 bases line up with TRBD1. V was pared by 7 bases and J by 6 bases, with 9 bases of the junction left unmatched. This CDR3 region has 13 residues. Germline values: CDR1 MDHEN, CDR2 SYDVKM. The CDR3 bases are TGTGCCAGCACCCAGACAAGGGGGCGCGAGCAGTACTTC. Amino acid sequence: CASTQTRGREQYF. Supplemented by reference TRBV28 and TRBJ2-7, the full variable domain reads DVKVTQSSRYLVKRTGEKVFLECVQDMDHENMFWYRQDPGLGLRLIYFSYDVKMKEKGDIPEGYSVSREKKERFSLILESASTNQTSMYLCASTQTRGREQYFGPGTRLTVT.

This clone turned up a few times. The rearrangement links TRBV6-5 to TRBJ1-2; no definite D call. Trimming left V 8 bases short and J 4 bases short, with 14 bases between. This CDR3 has 13 residues. The germline V gene has CDR1 MNHEY and CDR2 SVGAGI. The DNA for the CDR3 is TGTGCCAGCCGCACGGGGTACGGCTATGGCTACACCTTC. As protein: CASRTGYGYGYTF.

The rearrangement uses TRBV2 and TRBJ1-1; 7 bases line up with TRBD1. The CDR3 is 13 residues long. V shed 8 bases and J 2 bases; nucleotides not matched to a gene: 5. Germline CDR1 SNHLY, CDR2 FYNNEI. This chain's CDR3 is CASRRGRNTEAFF. DNA of the CDR3: TGTGCCAGCCGTAGGGGGCGCAACACTGAAGCTTTCTTT. Full variable domain (rest looked up from reference TRBV2 and TRBJ1-1): EPEVTQTPSHQVTQMGQEVILRCVPISNHLYFYWYRQILGQKVEFLVSFYNNEISEKSEIFDDQFSVERPDGSNFTLKIRSTKLEDSAMYFCASRRGRNTEAFFGQGTRLTVV.

The chain is built from TRBV7-2 and TRBJ1-6, with 8 bases aligning to TRBD1. CDR1 is SGHTA and CDR2 is FQGNSA in the germline V gene. This CDR3 region has 15 residues. V lost 4 bases, J lost 6 bases, and 5 bases stayed unmatched. CDR3 amino acids: CASSWGTGINSPLHF. CDR3 bases: TGTGCCAGCAGCTGGGGGACAGGCATTAATTCACCCCTCCACTTT. Full variable domain (outside the CDR3, taken from reference TRBV7-2 and TRBJ1-6): GAGVSQSPSNKVTEKGKDVELRCDPISGHTALYWYRQSLGQGLEFLIYFQGNSAPDKSGLPSDRFSAERTGGSVSTLTIQRTQQEDSAVYLCASSWGTGINSPLHFGNGTRLTVT.

The chain joins TRBV27 to TRBJ1-4, with 8 nucleotides matching TRBD1. The CDR3 consists of 14 residues. CDR1 MNHEY and CDR2 SMNVEV come from the germline V gene (reference sequence). Germline trimming cut 6 bases from V and 4 bases from J; bases unmatched to any gene: 4. CDR3: CASRTGAYNEKLFF. In DNA, the CDR3 is TGTGCCAGCAGGACAGGGGCTTATAATGAAAAACTGTTTTTT.

The chain carries TRBV7-3 and TRBJ2-5; D not certain. V was shortened by 3 bases and J by 0 bases, with 11 bases between the two germline ends. The CDR3 runs 15 residues. Germline V gene lookup returns CDR1 SGHTA and CDR2 FQGTGA. The CDR3 loop is CASSFTPGDQETQYF. The CDR3 DNA is TGTGCCAGCAGCTTTACCCCCGGTGACCAAGAGACCCAGTACTTC.